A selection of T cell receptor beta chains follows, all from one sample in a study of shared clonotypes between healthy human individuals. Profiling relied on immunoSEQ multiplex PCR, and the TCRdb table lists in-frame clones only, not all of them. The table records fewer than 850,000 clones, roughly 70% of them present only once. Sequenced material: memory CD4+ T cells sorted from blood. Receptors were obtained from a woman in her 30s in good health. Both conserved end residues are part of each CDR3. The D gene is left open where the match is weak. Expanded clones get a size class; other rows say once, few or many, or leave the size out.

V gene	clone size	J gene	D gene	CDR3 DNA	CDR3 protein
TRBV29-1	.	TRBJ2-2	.	TGCAGCATTAACAGGGATACCGGGGAGCTGTTTTTT	CSINRDTGELFF
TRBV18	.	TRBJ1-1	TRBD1	TGTGCCAGCTCCCCCAATACAGGGGCCACTGAAGCTTTCTTT	CASSPNTGATEAFF
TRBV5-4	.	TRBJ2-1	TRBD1	TGTGCCAGCAGCTCCTCCGGGACAGGCCTTAATGAGCAGTTCTTC	CASSSSGTGLNEQFF
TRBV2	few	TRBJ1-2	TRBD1	TGTGCCAGCAGGGGACAGTCCTCTAGCGGCTACACCTTC	CASRGQSSSGYTF
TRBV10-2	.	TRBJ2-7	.	TGCGCCAGCAGTGGCCCGGCGGAGGGTACCGAGCAGTACTTC	CASSGPAEGTEQYF
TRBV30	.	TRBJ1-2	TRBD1	TGTGCCTGGAGTTTCCCGGGACAGGGGGTAAGAGGCTACACCTTC	CAWSFPGQGVRGYTF
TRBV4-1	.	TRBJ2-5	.	TGCGCCAGCAGCCAAGTCTCAGAGACCCAGTACTTC	CASSQVSETQYF
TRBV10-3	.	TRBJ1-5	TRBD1	TGTGCCATCAGCGGGGACAGGGGGTTTCTTCAGCCCCAGCATTTT	CAISGDRGFLQPQHF
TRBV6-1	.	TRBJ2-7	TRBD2	TGTGCCAGCGGACTAGCCGACGACTACGAGCAGTACTTC	CASGLADDYEQYF
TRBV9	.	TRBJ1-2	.	TGTGCCAGCAGCGTGGCAAGAAACTATGGCTACACCTTC	CASSVARNYGYTF
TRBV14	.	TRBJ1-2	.	TGTGCCAGCAGCCCGAGGATATTTAACTATGGCTACACCTTC	CASSPRIFNYGYTF
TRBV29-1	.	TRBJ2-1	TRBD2	TGCAGCGCCTCCGGGACTAGCGTGGATGAGCAGTTCTTC	CSASGTSVDEQFF
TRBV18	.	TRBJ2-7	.	TGTGCCAGCTCACCAAAACAGGGCTACGAGCAGTACTTC	CASSPKQGYEQYF
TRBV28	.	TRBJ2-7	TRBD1	TGTGCCAGCAGTCACGGGACAGGGGGCCTCTGGGAGCAGTACTTC	CASSHGTGGLWEQYF
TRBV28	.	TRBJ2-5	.	TGTGCCAGCAGTCTGATCCAGGGGTCCCAAGAGACCCAGTACTTC	CASSLIQGSQETQYF
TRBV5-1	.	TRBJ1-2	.	TGCGCCAGCAGCCTGGGGGGGCAAGGTGGCTACACCTTC	CASSLGGQGGYTF
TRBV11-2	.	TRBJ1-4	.	TGTGCCAGCAGCCCCTCCGCCGTCGAAAAACTGTTTTTT	CASSPSAVEKLFF
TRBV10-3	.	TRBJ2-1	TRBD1	TGTGCCATCTGGACAGGGCTCCACAATGAGCAGTTCTTC	CAIWTGLHNEQFF
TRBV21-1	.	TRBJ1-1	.	TGTGCCAGCAGCCCGCCGGAGCAGCCTACCTTCATGAACACTGAAGCTTTCTTT	CASSPPEQPTFMNTEAFF
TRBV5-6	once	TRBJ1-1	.	TGTGCCAGCAGGTTGCGAGGGAACACTGAAGCTTTCTTT	CASRLRGNTEAFF
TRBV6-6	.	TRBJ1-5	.	TGTGCCAGCAACTTAGGACCAGCGTTGCCCCAGCATTTT	CASNLGPALPQHF
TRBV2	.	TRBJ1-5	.	TGTGCCAGCAGTGAAGGCCGGAATCAGCCCCAGCATTTT	CASSEGRNQPQHF
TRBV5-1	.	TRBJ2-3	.	TGCGCCAGCAGCTTGGCCGCCAGCCAAAGCACAGATACGCAGTATTTT	CASSLAASQSTDTQYF
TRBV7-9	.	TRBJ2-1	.	TGTGCCAGCAGCAGAACGGTACTAGCCCCCAATGAGCAGTTCTTC	CASSRTVLAPNEQFF
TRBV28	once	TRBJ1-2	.	TGTGCCAGCACCACTGGGGACCCGACACCCTTTCGTTATGGCTACACCTTC	CASTTGDPTPFRYGYTF
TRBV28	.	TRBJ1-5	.	TGTGCCAGCAGTCCCGACCCTAGCAATCAGCCCCAGCATTTT	CASSPDPSNQPQHF
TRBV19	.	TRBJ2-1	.	TGTGCCAGTACCGCGCGGGACACCCGCTTCAATGAGCAGTTCTTC	CASTARDTRFNEQFF
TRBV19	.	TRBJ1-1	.	TGTGCCAGTAAGATAGGGAGGAACACTGAAGCTTTCTTT	CASKIGRNTEAFF
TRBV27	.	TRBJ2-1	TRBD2	TGTGCCAGCCCAAAAGCGGGAGGGTACAATGAGCAGTTCTTC	CASPKAGGYNEQFF
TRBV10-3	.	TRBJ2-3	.	TGTGCCATCAGTGACGTGGATACGCAGTATTTT	CAISDVDTQYF
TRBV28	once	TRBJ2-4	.	TGTGCCAGCAGTTTGACAGCTATAGCCAAAAACATTCAGTACTTC	CASSLTAIAKNIQYF
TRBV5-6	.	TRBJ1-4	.	TGTGCCAGCAGCTTGATCGGGGGCTCTAATGAAAAACTGTTTTTT	CASSLIGGSNEKLFF
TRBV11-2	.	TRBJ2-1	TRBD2	TGTGCCAGCAGCTCCTTGCGGGGGTCCTACAATGAGCAGTTCTTC	CASSSLRGSYNEQFF
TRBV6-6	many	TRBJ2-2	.	TGTGCCAGCAGTTACGAGGCAGGGTCCTACACCGGGGAGCTGTTTTTT	CASSYEAGSYTGELFF
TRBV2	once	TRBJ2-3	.	TGTGCCAGCACCCCCAGAGGGGAGGCGGCAGATACGCAGTATTTT	CASTPRGEAADTQYF
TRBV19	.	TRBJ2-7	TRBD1	TGTGCCAGTAGTAGGCAGGGGGTTGACGAGCAGTACTTC	CASSRQGVDEQYF
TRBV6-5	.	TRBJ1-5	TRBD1	TGTGCCAGCAGTTCCCCAGGGGGCGCGGGGCAGCCCCAGCATTTT	CASSSPGGAGQPQHF
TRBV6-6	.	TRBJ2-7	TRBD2	TGTGCCAGCAGACCAACTACTAGCGGGACGACCTACGAGCAGTACTTC	CASRPTTSGTTYEQYF
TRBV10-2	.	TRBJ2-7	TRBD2	TGCGCCAGCACCAACCCCCGCGCGGGGACTAGGTTAACCTACGAGCAGTACTTC	CASTNPRAGTRLTYEQYF
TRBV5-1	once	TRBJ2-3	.	TGCGCCAGCAGCTTGGCCGTCTCAGATACGCAGTATTTT	CASSLAVSDTQYF
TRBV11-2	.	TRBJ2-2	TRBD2	TGTGCCAGCAGCTTACAGGGAGGGATGACCGGGGAGCTGTTTTTT	CASSLQGGMTGELFF
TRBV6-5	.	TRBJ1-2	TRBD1	TGTGCCAGCGGGACAGGGTACTATGGCTACACCTTC	CASGTGYYGYTF
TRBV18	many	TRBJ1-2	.	TGTGCCAGCTCACCCGGATTCGGCCCCAACTATGGCTACACCTTC	CASSPGFGPNYGYTF
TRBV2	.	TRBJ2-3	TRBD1	TGTGCCAGCAGTGAGATGACAGGGGTCAACACAGATACGCAGTATTTT	CASSEMTGVNTDTQYF
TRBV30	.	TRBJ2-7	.	TGTGCCTGGAGTCCCTCCTACGAGCAGTACTTC	CAWSPSYEQYF
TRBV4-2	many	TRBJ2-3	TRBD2	TGTGCCAGCAGCCAAGGGACTAGCGGGAGCACAGATACGCAGTATTTT	CASSQGTSGSTDTQYF
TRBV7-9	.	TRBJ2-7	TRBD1	TGTGCCAGCAGCGGCACGAAGATAGGGACAGGGTTCTACGAGCAGTACTTC	CASSGTKIGTGFYEQYF
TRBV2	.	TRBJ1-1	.	TGTGCCAGCAGAGCGGGGGGTGAAGCTTTCTTT	CASRAGGEAFF
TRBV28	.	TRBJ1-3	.	TGTGCCAGCAGTTCCCCGAATGGAAACACCATATATTTT	CASSSPNGNTIYF
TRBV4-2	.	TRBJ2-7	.	TGTGCCAGCAGCCAAGAGAGGGGTCGGGTTCAGTACTTC	CASSQERGRVQYF
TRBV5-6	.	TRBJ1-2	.	TGTGCCAGCAGCTCCTACTATGGCTACACCTTC	CASSSYYGYTF
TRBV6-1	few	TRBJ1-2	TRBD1	TGTGCCAGCAGTGTTGGTTGGGACAGATGGAACTATGGCTACACCTTC	CASSVGWDRWNYGYTF
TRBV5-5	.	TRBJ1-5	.	TGTGCCAGCAGCTTGGAACCGGATCAGCCCCAGCATTTT	CASSLEPDQPQHF
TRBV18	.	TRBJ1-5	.	TGTGCCAGCTCACCGTATGGGGATAGCAATCAGCCCCAGCATTTT	CASSPYGDSNQPQHF
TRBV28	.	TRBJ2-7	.	TGTGCCAGCAGTGCCGAGTACGAGCAGTACTTC	CASSAEYEQYF